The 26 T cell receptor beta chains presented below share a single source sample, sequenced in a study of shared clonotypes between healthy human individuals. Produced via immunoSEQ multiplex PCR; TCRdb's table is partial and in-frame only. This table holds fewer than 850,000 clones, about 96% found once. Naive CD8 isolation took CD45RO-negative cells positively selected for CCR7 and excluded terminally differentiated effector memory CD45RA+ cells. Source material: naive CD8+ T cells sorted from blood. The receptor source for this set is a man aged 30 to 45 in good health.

CDR3 DNA: TGCGCCAGCAGCTTGGTTAGCGGGAGTAAATCCTACGAGCAGTACTTC. As protein: CASSLVSGSKSYEQYF. The gene calls are TRBV5-1 and TRBJ2-7; 9 nucleotides agree with TRBD2. J lost 1 base, V lost 0 bases, and 5 bases had no gene match. This CDR3 contains 16 residues. The germline CDR1 and CDR2 sequences are SGHRS and YFSETQ.

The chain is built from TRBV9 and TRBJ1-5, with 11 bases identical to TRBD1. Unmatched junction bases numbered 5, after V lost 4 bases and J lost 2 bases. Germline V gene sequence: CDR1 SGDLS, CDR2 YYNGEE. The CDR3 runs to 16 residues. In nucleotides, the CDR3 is TGTGCCAGCAGCCCGGACAGGGGGCCAGGCAATCAGCCCCAGCATTTT. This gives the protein CASSPDRGPGNQPQHF. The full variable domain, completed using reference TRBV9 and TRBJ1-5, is DSGVTQTPKHLITATGQRVTLRCSPRSGDLSVYWYQQSLDQGLQFLIQYYNGEERAKGNILERFSAQQFPDLHSELNLSSLELGDSALYFCASSPDRGPGNQPQHFGDGTRLSIL.

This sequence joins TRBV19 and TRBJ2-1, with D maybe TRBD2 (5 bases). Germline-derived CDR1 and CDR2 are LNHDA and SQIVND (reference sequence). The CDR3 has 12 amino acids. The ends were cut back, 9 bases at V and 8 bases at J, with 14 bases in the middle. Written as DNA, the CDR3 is TGTGCCAGCGGTACTGTGGAGGATGAGCAGTTCTTC. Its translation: CASGTVEDEQFF.

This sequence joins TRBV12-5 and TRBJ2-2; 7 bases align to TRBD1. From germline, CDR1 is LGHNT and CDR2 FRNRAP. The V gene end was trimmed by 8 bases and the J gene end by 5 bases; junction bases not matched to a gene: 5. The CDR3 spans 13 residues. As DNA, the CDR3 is TGTGCTAGTTGGACAGGAATGACCGGGGAGCTGTTTTTT. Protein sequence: CASWTGMTGELFF.

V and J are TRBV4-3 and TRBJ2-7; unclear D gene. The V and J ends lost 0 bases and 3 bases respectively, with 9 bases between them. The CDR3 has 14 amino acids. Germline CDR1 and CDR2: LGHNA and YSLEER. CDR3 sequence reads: CASSQDGRNYEQYF. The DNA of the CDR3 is TGCGCCAGCAGCCAAGACGGCCGTAACTACGAGCAGTACTTC.

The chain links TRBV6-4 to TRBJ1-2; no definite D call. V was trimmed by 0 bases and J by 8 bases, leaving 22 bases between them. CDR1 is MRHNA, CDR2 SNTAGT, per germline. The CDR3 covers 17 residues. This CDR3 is CASSDSSFGPGQKGYTF. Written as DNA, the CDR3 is TGTGCCAGCAGTGACTCGAGCTTTGGTCCGGGTCAGAAGGGCTACACCTTC.

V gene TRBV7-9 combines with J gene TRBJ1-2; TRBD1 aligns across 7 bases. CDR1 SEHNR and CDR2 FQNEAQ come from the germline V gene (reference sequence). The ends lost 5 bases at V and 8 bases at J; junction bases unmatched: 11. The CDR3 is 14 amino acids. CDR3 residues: CASSPGTVYSGYTF. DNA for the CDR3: TGTGCCAGCAGCCCCGGGACAGTCTATTCGGGCTACACCTTC.

The CDR3 coding sequence is TGTGCCAGTGAGGGGGCTGGACAGCCCCAGCATTTT. Encoded protein: CASEGAGQPQHF. V is TRBV19 and J is TRBJ1-5; 7 nucleotides agree with TRBD1. The V gene's germline CDR1 is LNHDA and CDR2 SQIVND (reference sequence). The V gene end was trimmed by 8 bases and the J gene end by 7 bases; junction bases not matched to a gene: 5. The CDR3 length is 12 residues.

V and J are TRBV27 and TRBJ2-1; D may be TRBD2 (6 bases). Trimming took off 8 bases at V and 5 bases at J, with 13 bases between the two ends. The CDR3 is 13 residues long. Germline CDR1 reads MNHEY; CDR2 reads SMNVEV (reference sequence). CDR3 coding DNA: TGTGCCAGCTTTGGCGGGACCAACAATGAGCAGTTCTTC. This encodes CASFGGTNNEQFF.

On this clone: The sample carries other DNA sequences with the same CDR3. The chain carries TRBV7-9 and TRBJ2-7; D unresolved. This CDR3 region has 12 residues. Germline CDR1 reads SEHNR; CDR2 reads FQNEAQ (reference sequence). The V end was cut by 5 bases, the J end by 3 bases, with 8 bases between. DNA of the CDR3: TGTGCCAGCAGCCCTGACATCTACGAGCAGTACTTC. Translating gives CASSPDIYEQYF.

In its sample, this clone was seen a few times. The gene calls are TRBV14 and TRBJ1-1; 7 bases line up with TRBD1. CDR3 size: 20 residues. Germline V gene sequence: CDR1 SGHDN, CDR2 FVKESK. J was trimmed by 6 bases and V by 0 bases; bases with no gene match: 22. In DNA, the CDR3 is TGTGCCAGCAGCCAAGATCAGGGTCCACAGGGGTCCCAAGTTGGCCCTGAAGCTTTCTTT. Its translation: CASSQDQGPQGSQVGPEAFF. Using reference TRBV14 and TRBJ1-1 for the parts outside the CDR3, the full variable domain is EAGVTQFPSHSVIEKGQTVTLRCDPISGHDNLYWYRRVMGKEIKFLLHFVKESKQDESGMPNNRFLAERTGGTYSTLKVQPAELEDSGVYFCASSQDQGPQGSQVGPEAFFGQGTRLTVV.

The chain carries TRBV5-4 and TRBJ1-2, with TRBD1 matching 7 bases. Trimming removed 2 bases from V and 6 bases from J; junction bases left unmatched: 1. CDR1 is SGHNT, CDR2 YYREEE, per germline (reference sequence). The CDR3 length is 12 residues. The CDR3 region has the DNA TGTGCCAGCAGCTTTGGGACAGATGGCTACACCTTC. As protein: CASSFGTDGYTF.

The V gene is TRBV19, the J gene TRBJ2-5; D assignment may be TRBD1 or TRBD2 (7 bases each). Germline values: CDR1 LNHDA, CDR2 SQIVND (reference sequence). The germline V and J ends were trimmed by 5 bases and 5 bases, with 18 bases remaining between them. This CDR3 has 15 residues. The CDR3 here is CASSFETGRVETQYF. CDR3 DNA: TGTGCCAGTAGTTTCGAGACAGGGAGGGTGGAGACCCAGTACTTC.

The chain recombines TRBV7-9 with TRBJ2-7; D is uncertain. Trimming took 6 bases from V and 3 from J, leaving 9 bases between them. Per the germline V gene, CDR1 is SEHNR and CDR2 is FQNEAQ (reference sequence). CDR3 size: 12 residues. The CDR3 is CASSYSVYEQYF. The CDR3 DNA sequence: TGTGCCAGCAGTTACTCGGTCTACGAGCAGTACTTC.

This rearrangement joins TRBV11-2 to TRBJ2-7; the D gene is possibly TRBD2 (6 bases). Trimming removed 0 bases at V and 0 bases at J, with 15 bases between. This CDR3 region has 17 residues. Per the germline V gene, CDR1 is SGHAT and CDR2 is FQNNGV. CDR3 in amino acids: CASSLDGLAVLSYEQYF. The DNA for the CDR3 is TGTGCCAGCAGCTTAGATGGGTTAGCGGTACTCTCCTACGAGCAGTACTTC.

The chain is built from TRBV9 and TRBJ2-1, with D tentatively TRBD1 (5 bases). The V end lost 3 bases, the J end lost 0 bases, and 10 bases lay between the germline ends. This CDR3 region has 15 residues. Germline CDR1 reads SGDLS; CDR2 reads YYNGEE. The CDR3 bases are TGTGCCAGCAGCGCGACAGCAGCCTCCTACAATGAGCAGTTCTTC. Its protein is CASSATAASYNEQFF.

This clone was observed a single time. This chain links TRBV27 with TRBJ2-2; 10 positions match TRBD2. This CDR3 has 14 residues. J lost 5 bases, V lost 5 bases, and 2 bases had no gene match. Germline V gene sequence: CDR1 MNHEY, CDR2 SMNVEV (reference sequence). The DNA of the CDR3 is TGTGCCAGCAGTATACTAGCGGGAACCGGGGAGCTGTTTTTT. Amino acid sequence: CASSILAGTGELFF.

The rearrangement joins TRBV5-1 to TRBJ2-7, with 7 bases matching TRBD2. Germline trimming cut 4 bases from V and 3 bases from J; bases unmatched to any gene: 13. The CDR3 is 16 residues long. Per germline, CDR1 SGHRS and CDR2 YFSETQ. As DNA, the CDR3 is TGCGCCAGCAGCCCATTCCTAGCGGAGGCTATCTACGAGCAGTACTTC. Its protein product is CASSPFLAEAIYEQYF.

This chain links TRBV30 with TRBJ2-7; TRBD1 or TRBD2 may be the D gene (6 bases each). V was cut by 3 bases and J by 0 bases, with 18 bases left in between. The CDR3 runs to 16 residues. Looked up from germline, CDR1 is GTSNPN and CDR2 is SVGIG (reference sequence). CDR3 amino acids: CAWSRLGGRNSYEQYF. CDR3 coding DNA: TGTGCCTGGAGCCGACTGGGGGGCCGAAACTCCTACGAGCAGTACTTC.

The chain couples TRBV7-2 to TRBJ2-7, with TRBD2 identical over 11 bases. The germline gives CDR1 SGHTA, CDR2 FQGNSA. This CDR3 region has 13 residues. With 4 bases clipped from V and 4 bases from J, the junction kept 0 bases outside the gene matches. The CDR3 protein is CASSSSGGYEQYF. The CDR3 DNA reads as TGTGCCAGCAGCTCTAGCGGGGGGTACGAGCAGTACTTC.

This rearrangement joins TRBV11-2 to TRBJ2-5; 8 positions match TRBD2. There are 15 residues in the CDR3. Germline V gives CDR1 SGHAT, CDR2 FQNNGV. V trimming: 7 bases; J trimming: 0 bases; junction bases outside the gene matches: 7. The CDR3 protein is CASNPGTRYQETQYF. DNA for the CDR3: TGTGCCAGCAATCCAGGGACTAGGTACCAAGAGACCCAGTACTTC.

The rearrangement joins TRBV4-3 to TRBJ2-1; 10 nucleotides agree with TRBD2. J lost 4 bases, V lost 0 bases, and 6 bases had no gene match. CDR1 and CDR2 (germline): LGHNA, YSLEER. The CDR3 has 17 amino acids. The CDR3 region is CASSQDTSGASYNEQFF. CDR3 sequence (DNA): TGCGCCAGCAGCCAAGATACTAGCGGGGCTTCTTACAATGAGCAGTTCTTC.

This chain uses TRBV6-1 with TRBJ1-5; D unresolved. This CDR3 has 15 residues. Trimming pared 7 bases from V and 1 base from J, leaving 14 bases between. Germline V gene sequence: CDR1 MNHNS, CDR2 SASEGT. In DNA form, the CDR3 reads TGTGCCAGCAAGACGACTTGGCCAAGCAATCAGCCCCAGCATTTT. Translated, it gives CASKTTWPSNQPQHF.

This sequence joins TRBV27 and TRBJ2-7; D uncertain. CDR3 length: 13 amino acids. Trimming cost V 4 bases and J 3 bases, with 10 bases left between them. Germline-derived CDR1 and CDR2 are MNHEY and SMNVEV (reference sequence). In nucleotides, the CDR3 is TGTGCCAGCAGTTACGGGCCCAGCTACGAGCAGTACTTC. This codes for CASSYGPSYEQYF.

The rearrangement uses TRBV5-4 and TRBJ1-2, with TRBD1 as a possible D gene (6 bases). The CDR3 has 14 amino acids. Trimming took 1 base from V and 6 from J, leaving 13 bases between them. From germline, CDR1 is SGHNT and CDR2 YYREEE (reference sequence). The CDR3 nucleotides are TGTGCCAGCAGCTTGTTGGGTCAGGGGCATGGCTACACCTTC. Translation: CASSLLGQGHGYTF.

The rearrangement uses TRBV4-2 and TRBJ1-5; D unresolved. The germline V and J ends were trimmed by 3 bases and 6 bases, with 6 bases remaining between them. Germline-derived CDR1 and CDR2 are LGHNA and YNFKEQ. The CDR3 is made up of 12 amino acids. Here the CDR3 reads CASSHNGQPQHF. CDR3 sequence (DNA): TGTGCCAGCAGCCATAATGGTCAGCCCCAGCATTTT.